This T cell receptor beta chain was sequenced in a study of blood T cell repertoires in COVID-19. Original analysis: Reference gene primer amplification yielded estimated nucleated cell counts. Libraries were prepared by immunoSEQ multiplex PCR; TCRdb keeps only in-frame clonotypes and omits some of them. V, J and clone size are those of that table, while D and trimming were read from the DNA. Of 190,000 or so clones listed, approximately 84% are singletons. Trimming shortened V by 6 bases and J by 5 bases, and 13 bases separated the two germline ends. CDR3 size: 14 residues. CDR1 and CDR2 (germline): KGHDR, SFDVKD.

Sequences were obtained from peripheral blood. The receptor was derived from a human donor with acute or convalescent COVID-19. The donor label of this sample is uncertain. The chain couples TRBV24-1 to TRBJ2-1; TRBD1 might be the D (6 bases). This CDR3 reads CATSRQGKDNEQFF. For the CDR3, the DNA is TGTGCCACCAGTAGGCAGGGGAAAGACAATGAGCAGTTCTTC.